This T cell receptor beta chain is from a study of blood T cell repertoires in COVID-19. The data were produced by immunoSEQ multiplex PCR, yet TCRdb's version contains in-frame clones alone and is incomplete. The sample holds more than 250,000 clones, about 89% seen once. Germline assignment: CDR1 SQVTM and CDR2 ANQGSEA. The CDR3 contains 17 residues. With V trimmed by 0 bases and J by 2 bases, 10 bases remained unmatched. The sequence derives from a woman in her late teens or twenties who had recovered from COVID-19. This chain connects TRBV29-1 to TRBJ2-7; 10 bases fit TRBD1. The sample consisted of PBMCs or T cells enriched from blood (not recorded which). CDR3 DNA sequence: TGCAGCGTTGAAGACATAGTCGGGACAGGGGCTCCCTACGAGCAGTACTTC. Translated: CSVEDIVGTGAPYEQYF.